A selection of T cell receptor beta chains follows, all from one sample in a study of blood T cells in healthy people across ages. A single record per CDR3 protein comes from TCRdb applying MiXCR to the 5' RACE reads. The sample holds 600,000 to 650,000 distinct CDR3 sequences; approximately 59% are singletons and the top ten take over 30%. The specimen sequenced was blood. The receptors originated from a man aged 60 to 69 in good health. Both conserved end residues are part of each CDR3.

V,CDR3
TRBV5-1,CASSFTGGAEQYF
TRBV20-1,CSASSGVPIQYF
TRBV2,CASSGQNSNQPQHF
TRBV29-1,CSGWDRASYNEQFF
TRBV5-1,CASSLRQGVSYEQYF
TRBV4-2,CASSQSRNGDPSTDTQYF
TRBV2,CASGRGTNTGELFF
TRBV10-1,CASSESVNEQFF
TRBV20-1,CSAPDPGGESFYEQYF
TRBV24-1,CATSELQGTGANVLTF
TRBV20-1,CSARDSQVATGGYTF
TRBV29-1,CSALVAFGGYTF
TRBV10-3,CAISESGQGSGELFF
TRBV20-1,CSAIPGTSLEIGYTF
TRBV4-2,CASSQEPLGMGSSYEQYF
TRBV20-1,CSANTMNTEAFF
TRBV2,CASKRDLNTEAFF
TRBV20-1,CSATRQQETQYF
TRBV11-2,CASSLDVSRGQETQYF
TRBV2,CASTRDSNTGELFF
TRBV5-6,CASSLAGTGVQPQHF
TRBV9,CASSVVRGGSSYNEQFF